This T cell receptor beta chain was recovered during a study of vaccination effects on CD4 cells after COVID-19. Whole-study context: Vaccine administered to participants consisted of two doses of either BNT162b2 or mRNA-1273. Whole-study findings and limits: Both infection-induced and vaccine-induced clones contracted markedly at late post-vaccination timepoints. Convalescent patients were few in the study, and early post-infection timepoints were absent.

The data were produced by immunoSEQ multiplex PCR, yet TCRdb's version contains in-frame clones alone and is incomplete. The sample consists of about 68,000 clones, roughly 80% of them appearing once. Germline CDR1 and CDR2: SGHTA and FQGNSA. The ends were cut back, 1 base at V and 6 bases at J, with 15 bases in the middle. The CDR3 is made up of 15 amino acids. For this clone: What it binds is not known.

Expansion of antigen-specific CD4+ T cells with viral peptide pools was carried out by the ViraFEST assay before sequencing. Subsequent to a culture period of less than twelve days, CD4+ T cells were isolated. Nucleocapsid antibodies were negative in the vaccine recipients, who had never had SARS-CoV-2 infection. IL-2 medium supplanted half the medium on days 3 and 7. The chain uses TRBV7-2 and TRBJ1-2; weak D call: TRBD1 (6 bases). This TCR derives from a human donor who received a COVID-19 vaccine. The specimen comprised CD4+ T cells from PBMCs cultured with SARS-CoV-2 spike peptides, sampled before COVID-19 vaccination. This chain's CDR3 is CASSLVGQTSNGYTF. CDR3 coding DNA: TGTGCCAGCAGCTTAGTGGGACAAACATCAAATGGCTACACCTTC.